This is a list of T cell receptor beta chains from one sample in a study of T cell changes during pregnancy in multiple sclerosis. Here immunoSEQ multiplex PCR was the method, and the copy in TCRdb shows in-frame clones only, minus some. The profile shows 34,000 or so clones, roughly nine tenths of them singletons. Source: CD8+ T cells from peripheral blood mononuclear cells, taken after pregnancy. The receptors were gathered from a female donor with multiple sclerosis, enrolled in a pregnancy study. Each CDR3 is given with its conserved first and last residue. D genes are given only for firm matches. The listing skips clone size in some rows; elsewhere it reads once, few, many or a size class.

CDR3nt,CDR3aa,j_gene,v_gene,abundance,d_gene
TGCAGCGTTGAAGATGACTCGGGGTGGAACGACTATGGCTACACCTTC,CSVEDDSGWNDYGYTF,TRBJ1-2,TRBV29-1,-,-
TGTGCCAGCAGCTGGGGAGCCCCGGGCAATTCACCCCTCCACTTT,CASSWGAPGNSPLHF,TRBJ1-6,TRBV11-2,once,-
TGCGCCAGCCGCCCCCTCCCGCGCACCCCACTTTACGAGCAGTACTTC,CASRPLPRTPLYEQYF,TRBJ2-7,TRBV10-1,-,-
TGTGCCAGCAGCGTAGCGGGGGACCATTATGGCTACACCTTC,CASSVAGDHYGYTF,TRBJ1-2,TRBV9,medium-sized,-
TGTGCCAGCAGTTGGACTAGCGTTTCTTCCGGGGAGCTGTTTTTT,CASSWTSVSSGELFF,TRBJ2-2,TRBV6-6,-,TRBD2
TGTGCCAGCAGAACCCGAGAGGGCTCCATATATTTT,CASRTREGSIYF,TRBJ1-3,TRBV6-5,-,-
TGCGCCAGCAGCTTTGGACAGGGCTATTCCTACGAGCAGTACTTC,CASSFGQGYSYEQYF,TRBJ2-7,TRBV5-1,-,TRBD1
TGTGCCAGCAGTACATCTACAGCTTCCTACGAGCAGTACTTC,CASSTSTASYEQYF,TRBJ2-7,TRBV27,-,-
TGTGCCAGCAGCTTGGTCGCGGGGGATACTGAAGCTTTCTTT,CASSLVAGDTEAFF,TRBJ1-1,TRBV5-4,-,-
TGCGCCAGCAGCCCCACCTTCCTGATAGCGGGGGGGCCCACAGATACGCAGTATTTT,CASSPTFLIAGGPTDTQYF,TRBJ2-3,TRBV4-3,-,TRBD2
TGTGCCAGTAGTATCGACCTGGGGGGATACAATGAGCAGTTCTTC,CASSIDLGGYNEQFF,TRBJ2-1,TRBV19,-,-
TGTGCCAGCAGTCAAACTAGCGGGGGGGCCGGTGAGCAGTTCTTC,CASSQTSGGAGEQFF,TRBJ2-1,TRBV6-5,-,TRBD2
TGTGCCAGCAGCCCCTCGGGGGGTACGAACACTGAAGCTTTCTTT,CASSPSGGTNTEAFF,TRBJ1-1,TRBV6-4,few,-
TGTGCCAGCAGTAATATAGAATACAATGAGCAGTTCTTC,CASSNIEYNEQFF,TRBJ2-1,TRBV25-1,-,-
TGTGCCAGCAGTGACAGGGGGCACACCGGGGAGCTGTTTTTT,CASSDRGHTGELFF,TRBJ2-2,TRBV6-4,many,TRBD1
TGTGCCAGCAGCTTCACGACAGCCTCCTACGAGCAGTACTTC,CASSFTTASYEQYF,TRBJ2-7,TRBV7-2,-,-
TGTGCCAGCAGTCCCCCCGGAGCCTCCTACAATGAGCAGTTCTTC,CASSPPGASYNEQFF,TRBJ2-1,TRBV5-6,-,-
TGTGCCAGCAGCTCGGGACAGGGTATCAACGAGCAGTACTTC,CASSSGQGINEQYF,TRBJ2-7,TRBV7-8,-,TRBD1
TGTGCCAGCAGCCCAAGGAGCCTAAATTCACCCCTCCACTTT,CASSPRSLNSPLHF,TRBJ1-6,TRBV6-1,-,-
TGCGCCAGCAGCCAGGTCTCCGGGACAGTAGAAGCTTTCTTT,CASSQVSGTVEAFF,TRBJ1-1,TRBV4-3,-,TRBD1
TGTGCCAGCAGCTTGGCCCCGGGGTCCAATCAGCCCCAGCATTTT,CASSLAPGSNQPQHF,TRBJ1-5,TRBV5-4,-,-
TGTGCCAGCAGTTACACGGGTGATGCTAATGAAAAACTGTTTTTT,CASSYTGDANEKLFF,TRBJ1-4,TRBV6-6,once,-
TGCAGCGTTGACTCCGGGGAGCTGTTTTTT,CSVDSGELFF,TRBJ2-2,TRBV29-1,-,-
TGTGCCACCTCTAGCGGGGGGGTCAGTGAGCAGTTCTTC,CATSSGGVSEQFF,TRBJ2-1,TRBV13,-,TRBD2
TGTGCCAGCAGCCAATGGAACAGGGGCGGCACAGGCTACACCTTC,CASSQWNRGGTGYTF,TRBJ1-2,TRBV16,-,TRBD1
TGTGCCAGCAGCTTGGCGGGGGAAGCTTTCTTT,CASSLAGEAFF,TRBJ1-1,TRBV5-4,-,-
TGTGCCAGCGGTGCCGGGGGGGTACACACAGATACGCAGTATTTT,CASGAGGVHTDTQYF,TRBJ2-3,TRBV9,-,TRBD2
TGTGCCAGCAGCGGCCGGACAGGAGCGGAGAACATTCAGTACTTC,CASSGRTGAENIQYF,TRBJ2-4,TRBV7-9,-,TRBD1
TGTGCCAGCAGCTTTCTAACAGGGGAAAGTCGAGAGACCCAGTACTTC,CASSFLTGESRETQYF,TRBJ2-5,TRBV11-2,-,TRBD1
TGTGCCAGCAGCACCCCCCGAGAGAACACTGAAGCTTTCTTT,CASSTPRENTEAFF,TRBJ1-1,TRBV11-2,-,-
TGTGCCAGCAGCTACCCGGCGGCGGGGGCCAAAAACATTCAGTACTTC,CASSYPAAGAKNIQYF,TRBJ2-4,TRBV7-8,-,-
TGTGCCTGGAGTGCAGGGGGTAGTCCAGATCCGCAGTTCTTC,CAWSAGGSPDPQFF,TRBJ2-1,TRBV30,-,TRBD1
TGTGCCAGCAGCCCCCCAGGGACAGTTGCAGCTCACGGGGAGCTGTTTTTT,CASSPPGTVAAHGELFF,TRBJ2-2,TRBV11-2,-,TRBD1
TGTGCCAGCAGCCCGGGACATTTGAACACTGAAGCTTTCTTT,CASSPGHLNTEAFF,TRBJ1-1,TRBV6-5,-,-
TGTGCCAGCAGCCAAGGGGGTCCCTCTGGGGCCAACGTCCTGACTTTC,CASSQGGPSGANVLTF,TRBJ2-6,TRBV5-8,once,-
TGTGCCAGCAGTCCTACAGGGGACGCCACTGAAGCTTTCTTT,CASSPTGDATEAFF,TRBJ1-1,TRBV25-1,medium-sized,TRBD1
TGCGCCAGCAGCCCGGACAGGGGGCGGCTCCACGAGCAGTACTTC,CASSPDRGRLHEQYF,TRBJ2-7,TRBV5-1,-,TRBD1
TGTGCCAGCAGTCCGGAAGGGGCTGGGGCCAACGTCCTGACTTTC,CASSPEGAGANVLTF,TRBJ2-6,TRBV6-6,once,-
TGTGCCAGCAGCACGGAGGGGGCGGAAAACATTCAGTACTTC,CASSTEGAENIQYF,TRBJ2-4,TRBV2,-,-
TGTGCCAGTAGTTTTTCGACAGGGGTCACTGAAGCTTTCTTT,CASSFSTGVTEAFF,TRBJ1-1,TRBV19,few,TRBD1
TGTGCCAGCAGCTCGGGGGGGGTGAGCACTGAAGCTTTCTTT,CASSSGGVSTEAFF,TRBJ1-1,TRBV7-6,once,-
TGCGCCAGCAGCCACATTACGGGGAGGGATCAGCCCCAGCATTTT,CASSHITGRDQPQHF,TRBJ1-5,TRBV4-1,-,-
TGTGCCAGCAGCCAAGATTGGGGGGGTATTGGGGACACTGAAGCTTTCTTT,CASSQDWGGIGDTEAFF,TRBJ1-1,TRBV4-2,-,-
TGTGCCAGCAGCGTAGCTCTCGTTCTGGACAGGGAACAATCCTACGAGCAGTACTTC,CASSVALVLDREQSYEQYF,TRBJ2-7,TRBV9,-,TRBD1
TGTGCCAGCAGCCTAGGGACTAGCGGCACAGATACGCAGTATTTT,CASSLGTSGTDTQYF,TRBJ2-3,TRBV6-5,-,TRBD2
TGCGCCAGCAGCCTTCAGCGGGGGGGCTCCTACGAGCAGTACTTC,CASSLQRGGSYEQYF,TRBJ2-7,TRBV4-1,-,TRBD2
TGTGCCAGCAGCTTAGCCTCGAGACAGTATAATGAAAAACTGTTTTTT,CASSLASRQYNEKLFF,TRBJ1-4,TRBV7-8,-,-
TGTGCCAGCAGTCCGGACACCAACACCGGGGAGCTGTTTTTT,CASSPDTNTGELFF,TRBJ2-2,TRBV27,-,-
TGTGCCAGCAGCTTAGGCCCCGGGACAGGGACCAGATACGAGCAGTACTTC,CASSLGPGTGTRYEQYF,TRBJ2-7,TRBV11-2,-,TRBD1
TGTGCCAGCAGCTCGGGTCGGAACACTGAAGCTTTCTTT,CASSSGRNTEAFF,TRBJ1-1,TRBV5-4,-,-
TGTGCCAGCAGTGAAGTAGCGGGGGGGCAGGAGACCCAGTACTTC,CASSEVAGGQETQYF,TRBJ2-5,TRBV6-4,-,TRBD2